These T cell receptor beta chains were read from a single sample in a study of CD8 T cells in ankylosing spondylitis. TCRdb reprocessed the 5' RACE reads via MiXCR and lists one record per CDR3 protein. This sample yields under 950,000 distinct CDR3 sequences, of which over 15% are seen a single time; around 19% belongs to the top ten. Sequenced material: blood, either unsorted or a sorted T cell fraction (not recorded which). The receptors here all came from a male donor with ankylosing spondylitis. Both conserved end residues are part of each CDR3. A D gene is named only where the DNA matches it firmly. The size field is filled for only some rows; it gives once, few, many or a size class.

V gene: TRBV20-1; J gene: TRBJ1-2; clone size: few; CDR3 length: 13; D gene: -; CDR3 protein: CSARDPSHYGYTF; CDR3 DNA: TGCAGTGCTAGAGACCCGAGCCACTATGGCTACACCTTC
V gene: TRBV4-1; J gene: TRBJ2-1; clone size: -; CDR3 length: 17; D gene: TRBD2; CDR3 protein: CASSQGLAGPPYNEQFF; CDR3 DNA: TGCGCCAGCAGCCAAGGACTAGCGGGTCCCCCCTACAATGAGCAGTTCTTC
V gene: TRBV10-3; J gene: TRBJ1-5; clone size: -; CDR3 length: 14; D gene: -; CDR3 protein: CAISEATGIQPQHF; CDR3 DNA: TGTGCCATCAGTGAGGCAACAGGGATTCAGCCCCAGCATTTT
V gene: TRBV5-1; J gene: TRBJ2-1; clone size: few; CDR3 length: 16; D gene: TRBD2; CDR3 protein: CASSVIAGGRGNEQFF; CDR3 DNA: TGCGCCAGCAGCGTAATAGCGGGAGGGCGGGGGAATGAGCAGTTCTTC
V gene: TRBV12-3/TRBV12-4; J gene: TRBJ2-7; clone size: -; CDR3 length: 13; D gene: -; CDR3 protein: CASSLVMAYEQYF; CDR3 DNA: TGTGCCAGCAGTTTAGTGATGGCCTACGAGCAGTACTTC
V gene: TRBV12-3/TRBV12-4; J gene: TRBJ2-4; clone size: many; CDR3 length: 13; D gene: TRBD1; CDR3 protein: CASSLRTGDIQYF; CDR3 DNA: TGTGCCAGCAGTTTAAGGACAGGGGACATTCAGTACTTC
V gene: TRBV20-1; J gene: TRBJ1-2; clone size: -; CDR3 length: 16; D gene: -; CDR3 protein: CSARDLGQILNYGYTF; CDR3 DNA: TGCAGTGCTAGAGATTTGGGGCAGATTCTTAACTATGGCTACACCTTC
V gene: TRBV15; J gene: TRBJ2-5; clone size: -; CDR3 length: 15; D gene: TRBD2; CDR3 protein: CATSSRREGRETQYF; CDR3 DNA: TGTGCCACCAGCAGTCGGCGGGAGGGCCGGGAGACCCAGTACTTC
V gene: TRBV29-1; J gene: TRBJ1-2; clone size: few; CDR3 length: 14; D gene: -; CDR3 protein: CSVEPTGNGYGYTF; CDR3 DNA: TGCAGCGTTGAACCCACAGGGAATGGGTATGGCTACACCTTC
V gene: TRBV5-5; J gene: TRBJ2-7; clone size: few; CDR3 length: 15; D gene: -; CDR3 protein: CASSTDPEQPYEQYF; CDR3 DNA: TGTGCCAGCAGCACGGACCCAGAGCAACCCTACGAGCAGTACTTC